This T cell receptor beta chain was recovered during a study of post-analysis software for immune sequencing data. Study-level background: Both relapsing-remitting and secondary progressive multiple sclerosis featured among the disease courses, as did progressive-relapsing multiple sclerosis.

Unique molecular identifiers were present in the TCR beta cDNA libraries. T cells, roughly 0.9 to 11 million of them, yielded around 460,000 cDNA molecules. TCRdb analysed the PCR reads with MiXCR anew, one entry per CDR3 protein. The sample carries roughly 730,000 distinct CDR3 sequences, approximately 30% recorded once. Study outcomes and limitations: Same-batch samples co-clustered strongly by F measure. Compared with controls, patients had more of roughly five TRBV segments, including TRBV5-6, TRBV5-1 and TRBV20-1. There was significantly lower normalized Chao1 diversity in multiple sclerosis patients than in controls.

Germline-derived CDR1 and CDR2 are SGHTA and FQGNSA. This CDR3 has 16 residues. The germline V and J ends were trimmed by 5 bases and 5 bases, with 19 bases remaining between them. This clonotype turned up a few times. Its antigen is undetermined. This TCR derives from a girl between 10 and 17 years old with multiple sclerosis. Material for sequencing was blood. The V and J genes are TRBV7-2 and TRBJ1-5; a weak D match, TRBD1 (5 bases). CDR3 in DNA: TGTGCCAGCAGCCCCGTTGGGGGGTTCGGCCATCAGCCCCAGCATTTT. It is translated as CASSPVGGFGHQPQHF.